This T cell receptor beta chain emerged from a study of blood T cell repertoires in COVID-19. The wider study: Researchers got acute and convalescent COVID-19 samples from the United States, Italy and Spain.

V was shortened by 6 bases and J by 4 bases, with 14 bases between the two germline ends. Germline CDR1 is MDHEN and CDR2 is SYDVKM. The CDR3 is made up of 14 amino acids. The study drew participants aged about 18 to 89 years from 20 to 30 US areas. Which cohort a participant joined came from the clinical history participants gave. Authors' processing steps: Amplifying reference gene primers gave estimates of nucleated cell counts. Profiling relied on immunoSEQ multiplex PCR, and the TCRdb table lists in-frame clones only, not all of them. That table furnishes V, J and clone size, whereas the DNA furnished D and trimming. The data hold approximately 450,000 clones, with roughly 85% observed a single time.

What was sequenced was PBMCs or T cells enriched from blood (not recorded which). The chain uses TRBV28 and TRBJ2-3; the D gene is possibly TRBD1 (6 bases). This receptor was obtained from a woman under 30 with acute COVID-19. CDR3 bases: TGTGCCAGCAGGATCACAGGGATTTCAGATACGCAGTATTTT. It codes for CASRITGISDTQYF.